One sample yielded the 27 T cell receptor beta chains listed below, sequenced in a study of human T cells and chemical hapten exposure. The time point denotes: pre-sensitization, week 0. The treatment: therapeutic diphenylcyclopropenone sensitization with weekly scalp DPC. TCRdb ran MiXCR on the RACE reads and lists one entry per CDR3 protein. The data hold about 380,000 distinct CDR3 sequences, with roughly 4.6% observed a single time. The sample consisted of whole blood, taken in connection with sensitization to the hapten diphenylcyclopropenone (DPC). Source of these receptors: a woman in her forties or fifties with alopecia areata. Some clones in this sample may be carry-over from other donors' samples.

The rearrangement uses TRBV20-1 and TRBJ1-1; D is unclear. CDR3 length equals 15 residues. Germline loops: CDR1 DFQATT, CDR2 SNEGSKA (reference sequence). V was pared by 3 bases and J by 4 bases, with 18 bases between. The CDR3 DNA follows: TGCAGTGCTAGCTCGGGCGGTATGATTGGCACTGAAGCTTTCTTT. This gives the protein CSASSGGMIGTEAFF.

The chain has TRBV3-1 and TRBJ2-2, with TRBD2 matching 10 bases. In germline, CDR1 is LGHDT, CDR2 YNNKEL (reference sequence). The CDR3 is 16 amino acids. V was pared by 2 bases and J by 4 bases, with 4 bases of the junction left unmatched. CDR3 sequence reads: CASSQPGLASTGELFF. The CDR3 bases are TGTGCCAGCAGCCAACCGGGACTAGCGAGCACCGGGGAGCTGTTTTTT.

This clonotype was found a few times. This chain connects TRBV11-2 to TRBJ1-4; D not certain. Trimming shortened V by 5 bases and J by 8 bases, and 15 bases separated the two germline ends. Per the germline V gene, CDR1 is SGHAT and CDR2 is FQNNGV. The CDR3 loop spans 14 amino acids. The CDR3 protein is CASSVRLKEEKLFF. The CDR3 nucleotides are TGTGCCAGCAGCGTCCGACTAAAAGAGGAAAAACTGTTTTTT.

This clonotype was recorded at least ten times. The chain employs TRBV6-2 or TRBV6-3 and TRBJ2-2; 8 bases map to TRBD2. Germline V lookup: CDR1 MNHEY, CDR2 SVGEGT. The trim removed 4 bases at V and 5 bases at J, leaving 0 bases unmatched. This CDR3 has 13 residues. The CDR3 nucleotides read TGTGCCAGCAGTTCGGGAGGGACCGGGGAGCTGTTTTTT. Translating it yields CASSSGGTGELFF.

In this sample, this clonotype turned up many times. V gene TRBV20-1 combines with J gene TRBJ2-1; 9 nucleotides align to TRBD2. Germline lookup yields CDR1 DFQATT and CDR2 SNEGSKA (reference sequence). V was pared by 3 bases and J by 5 bases, with 8 bases of the junction left unmatched. This CDR3 is 15 amino acids long. The CDR3 nucleotides are TGCAGTGCTAGTGGAGCGGGGGGACTAGACAATGAGCAGTTCTTC. Protein: CSASGAGGLDNEQFF.

The V and J genes are TRBV7-2 and TRBJ2-3; TRBD1 matches at 8 bases. The germline V gene has CDR1 SGHTA and CDR2 FQGNSA. The V segment lost 5 bases and the J segment 2 bases; nucleotides outside the gene matches: 3. The CDR3 loop spans 14 amino acids. Written as DNA, the CDR3 is TGTGCCAGCAGCCGGACAGGGCTCACAGATACGCAGTATTTT. Protein sequence: CASSRTGLTDTQYF.

This chain joins TRBV2 and TRBJ1-1; D may be TRBD1 (5 bases). CDR3 length: 15 amino acids. Germline V gene lookup returns CDR1 SNHLY and CDR2 FYNNEI. The V gene lost 0 bases and the J gene lost 1 base, with 9 bases spanning the gap. CDR3 coding DNA: TGTGCCAGCAGTGAAGCGCCTAGGGGGAACACTGAAGCTTTCTTT. Protein product: CASSEAPRGNTEAFF.

The CDR3 is CASRGQVADSGANVLTF. In nucleotides, the CDR3 is TGTGCCAGCAGAGGACAGGTTGCAGACTCTGGGGCCAACGTCCTGACTTTC. V and J are TRBV6-5 and TRBJ2-6, with 7 positions matching TRBD1. V lost 6 bases and J lost 0; bases outside the gene matches: 8. The CDR3 consists of 17 residues. Germline V gene sequence: CDR1 MNHEY, CDR2 SVGAGI.

The chain carries TRBV19 and TRBJ1-2; TRBD1 agrees at 9 bases. CDR1 is LNHDA, CDR2 SQIVND, per germline (reference sequence). With 5 bases clipped from V and 4 bases from J, the junction kept 8 bases outside the gene matches. The CDR3 is 15 residues long. DNA for the CDR3: TGTGCCAGTAGTCCCACAGGGGGCCCAGGCTATGGCTACACCTTC. As protein: CASSPTGGPGYGYTF.

V gene TRBV5-1 combines with J gene TRBJ2-3, with TRBD2 as a possible D gene (5 bases). Germline-derived CDR1 and CDR2 are SGHRS and YFSETQ. V lost 3 bases and J 8 bases, leaving 19 bases between the germline ends. This CDR3 comprises 15 residues. CDR3 region: CASSSDPTGVGTQYF. CDR3 DNA sequence: TGCGCCAGCAGCTCAGACCCAACCGGGGTCGGTACGCAGTATTTT.

This clonotype was found many times. The rearrangement joins TRBV29-1 to TRBJ2-1, with TRBD1 identical over 7 bases. Unmatched junction bases numbered 7, after V lost 5 bases and J lost 6 bases. The CDR3 length is 13 residues. Per the germline V gene, CDR1 is SQVTM and CDR2 is ANQGSEA. CDR3 residues: CSVQQGQVNEQFF. CDR3 nucleotide sequence: TGCAGCGTTCAACAAGGACAGGTCAATGAGCAGTTCTTC.

This clonotype has more than one count but fewer than ten. V usage is TRBV18 and J usage is TRBJ2-5; TRBD2 matches at 7 bases. J was trimmed by 2 bases and V by 6 bases; bases with no gene match: 12. The germline CDR1 and CDR2 sequences are KGHSH and LQKENI. This CDR3 has 16 amino acids. The CDR3 loop reads CASSPREAATQETQYF. DNA of the CDR3: TGTGCCAGCTCTCCCCGGGAGGCGGCCACACAAGAGACCCAGTACTTC.

The chain employs TRBV28 and TRBJ2-1; TRBD2 aligns across 11 bases. Germline CDR1 is MDHEN and CDR2 is SYDVKM. The CDR3 has 15 residues. V gave up 5 bases and J gave up 6 bases; unmatched junction bases: 6. CDR3 in DNA: TGTGCCAGCAGTCCCAGACTAGCGGGGCCCAATGAGCAGTTCTTC. Protein product: CASSPRLAGPNEQFF.

This clonotype was detected many times. The CDR3 reads CASRWSWGVLRNTIYF. In DNA form, the CDR3 reads TGTGCCAGCAGGTGGTCCTGGGGCGTGCTCAGAAACACCATATATTTT. The rearrangement uses TRBV12-3 or TRBV12-4 and TRBJ1-3, with a weak D call TRBD1 (5 bases). The CDR3 is made up of 16 amino acids. Trimming removed 6 bases at V and 5 bases at J, with 20 bases between.

This clonotype came up a few times. The CDR3 DNA is TGTGCCAGCAGGGATGCACTAGGCCCCCTCGCCGAGCAGTACTTC. Amino acids: CASRDALGPLAEQYF. The V gene is TRBV28, the J gene TRBJ2-7; a possible D gene is TRBD2 (5 bases). The CDR3 consists of 15 residues. V was pared by 6 bases and J by 6 bases, with 21 bases between. The germline V gene encodes CDR1 MDHEN and CDR2 SYDVKM. Full variable domain (missing parts from reference TRBV28 and TRBJ2-7): DVKVTQSSRYLVKRTGEKVFLECVQDMDHENMFWYRQDPGLGLRLIYFSYDVKMKEKGDIPEGYSVSREKKERFSLILESASTNQTSMYLCASRDALGPLAEQYFGPGTRLTVT.

This clonotype appeared a few times. This chain uses TRBV6-5 with TRBJ2-1; D may be TRBD2 (5 bases). The germline CDR1 and CDR2 sequences are MNHEY and SVGAGI. CDR3 length equals 14 residues. V was clipped by 2 bases and J by 8 bases, with 13 bases between them. The CDR3 DNA follows: TGTGCCAGCAGTTACGGAGAGGAGGAGGATGAGCAGTTCTTC. It encodes CASSYGEEEDEQFF.

The chain joins TRBV11-2 to TRBJ1-6; 10 positions agree with TRBD1. There are 15 residues in the CDR3. J was trimmed by 10 bases and V by 6 bases; bases with no gene match: 9. CDR1 and CDR2 from the germline V gene are SGHAT and FQNNGV. The CDR3 region has the DNA TGTGCCAGCAGACCAGCGGGACAGGGGAAATCACCCCTCCACTTT. This encodes CASRPAGQGKSPLHF.

V and J are TRBV10-3 and TRBJ1-2; 7 bases line up with TRBD1. From germline, CDR1 is ENHRY and CDR2 SYGVKD. J lost 8 bases, V lost 4 bases, and 4 bases had no gene match. The CDR3 has 12 amino acids. The CDR3 here is CAISGRDSGYTF. The CDR3 DNA reads TGTGCCATCAGTGGCCGGGACAGCGGCTACACCTTC.

This clonotype was detected ten times or more. This chain joins TRBV5-1 and TRBJ1-5, with D unresolved. With 0 bases removed from V and 5 bases from J, the gap between germline ends came to 12 bases. This CDR3 is 15 amino acids long. Germline V gene lookup returns CDR1 SGHRS and CDR2 YFSETQ. The chain's CDR3 is CASSLGDKSDQPQHF. The CDR3 DNA reads as TGCGCCAGCAGCTTGGGGGATAAAAGTGATCAGCCCCAGCATTTT. Looking up the rest from reference TRBV5-1 and TRBJ1-5 gives the full variable domain: KAGVTQTPRYLIKTRGQQVTLSCSPISGHRSVSWYQQTPGQGLQFLFEYFSETQRNKGNFPGRFSGRQFSNSRSEMNVSTLELGDSALYLCASSLGDKSDQPQHFGDGTRLSIL.

This clonotype was seen many times. The V and J genes are TRBV5-1 and TRBJ1-1; TRBD1 aligns across 8 bases. J was trimmed by 2 bases and V by 4 bases; bases with no gene match: 7. The CDR3 consists of 15 residues. Germline CDR1 reads SGHRS; CDR2 reads YFSETQ. This CDR3 is CASSQRQGSNTEAFF. The CDR3 DNA is TGCGCCAGCAGCCAAAGACAGGGGTCAAACACTGAAGCTTTCTTT.

This clonotype came up many times. The rearrangement joins TRBV29-1 to TRBJ2-1, with D unclear. The CDR3 totals 11 residues. The germline CDR1 and CDR2 sequences are SQVTM and ANQGSEA. Trimming pared 7 bases from V and 5 bases from J, leaving 9 bases between. Here the CDR3 DNA reads TGCAGCGAGGTCAGTCACAATGAGCAGTTCTTC. Translation: CSEVSHNEQFF.

This clonotype was seen a few times. The genes are TRBV25-1 and TRBJ1-4; D is perhaps TRBD1 (5 bases). Germline V gene data show CDR1 as MGHDK and CDR2 as SYGVNS. The V end was cut by 8 bases, the J end by 7 bases, with 17 bases between. The CDR3 contains 14 residues. Written as DNA, the CDR3 is TGTGCCAGCGGGGGGAAGGTTTACGGTGAAAAACTGTTTTTT. It encodes CASGGKVYGEKLFF.

This clonotype was detected ten times or more. This sequence joins TRBV3-1 and TRBJ2-1; D might be TRBD1 (5 bases). The germline V and J ends were trimmed by 4 bases and 2 bases, with 15 bases remaining between them. From germline, CDR1 is LGHDT and CDR2 YNNKEL (reference sequence). This CDR3 contains 16 residues. Written as DNA, the CDR3 is TGTGCCAGCAGCCGAGCACTCAGGGAACCCTACAATGAGCAGTTCTTC. As protein: CASSRALREPYNEQFF.

V usage is TRBV9 and J usage is TRBJ1-5; weak D call: TRBD1 (6 bases). This CDR3 has 15 amino acids. V lost 2 bases and J lost 0, with 9 bases in between. Germline CDR1 SGDLS, CDR2 YYNGEE. CDR3 sequence reads: CASSVGQHSNQPQHF. CDR3 nucleotides: TGTGCCAGCAGCGTGGGACAACATAGCAATCAGCCCCAGCATTTT.

This clonotype was observed at least ten times. This rearrangement joins TRBV20-1 to TRBJ2-3, with 8 bases aligning to TRBD2. This CDR3 spans 13 amino acids. The J segment lost 5 bases and the V segment lost 6 bases, leaving 7 bases of the junction unmatched. Germline values: CDR1 DFQATT, CDR2 SNEGSKA (reference sequence). CDR3 in DNA: TGCAGTGCGTCGGGACTAGAGGTAGATACGCAGTATTTT. Its protein product is CSASGLEVDTQYF.

The chain couples TRBV5-5 to TRBJ1-5; 9 bases align to TRBD1. CDR1 SGHKS and CDR2 YYEKEE come from the germline V gene (reference sequence). The CDR3 runs to 15 residues. The V gene end was trimmed by 5 bases and the J gene end by 4 bases; junction bases not matched to a gene: 7. The CDR3 protein is CASRRDRVPNQPQHF. In nucleotides, the CDR3 is TGTGCCAGCAGGAGGGACAGGGTTCCTAATCAGCCCCAGCATTTT.

There are a few counts of this clonotype. The chain uses TRBV2 and TRBJ2-7; D is ambiguous. V was trimmed by 1 base and J by 10 bases, leaving 8 bases between them. This CDR3 is 11 amino acids long. Germline-derived CDR1 and CDR2 are SNHLY and FYNNEI. The CDR3 DNA reads as TGTGCCAGCAGTGAAGGATACCCCCAGTACTTC. It yields the protein CASSEGYPQYF.